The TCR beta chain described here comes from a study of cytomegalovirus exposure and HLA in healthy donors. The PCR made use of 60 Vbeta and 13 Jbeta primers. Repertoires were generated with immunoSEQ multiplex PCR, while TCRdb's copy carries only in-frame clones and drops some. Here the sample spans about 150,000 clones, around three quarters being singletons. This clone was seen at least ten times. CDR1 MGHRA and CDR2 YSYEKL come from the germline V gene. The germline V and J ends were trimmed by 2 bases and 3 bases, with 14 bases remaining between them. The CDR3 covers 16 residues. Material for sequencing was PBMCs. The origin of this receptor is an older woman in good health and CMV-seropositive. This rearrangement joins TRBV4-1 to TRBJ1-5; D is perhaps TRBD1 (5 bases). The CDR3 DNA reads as TGCGCCAGCAGCCAATCTCAGGGCAGGGTCAATCAGCCCCAGCATTTT. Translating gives CASSQSQGRVNQPQHF.